This T cell receptor (beta chain) stems from a study of blood T cells in healthy people across ages. Per germline, CDR1 SGHDT and CDR2 YYEEEE. This CDR3 comprises 13 residues. A second PCR of roughly 7 to 11 cycles used a sample-barcoded 5' primer and a J-beta primer mix. MiXCR, run by TCRdb on the 5' RACE reads, gives a single entry per CDR3 protein. The table shows 730,000 or so distinct CDR3 sequences, with around 38% occurring only once. The sequence came from a man aged 80 or over in good health. Sequencing used blood. The chain joins TRBV5-6 to TRBJ2-4; D is unresolved. The DNA matches TRBJ2-1 better at its end, which makes the J call doubtful. The CDR3 region is CASSVAPRTYQFF. DNA for the CDR3: TGTGCCAGCAGCGTTGCCCCTCGGACCTATCAGTTCTTC.